This T cell receptor (beta chain) comes out of a study of blood T cell repertoires in COVID-19. Study-level background: Sources were T cells, B-cell-depleted T cells, or PBMCs; the material itself was cDNA or gDNA.

Trimming cost V 2 bases and J 6 bases; bases outside gene matches: 4. The CDR3 covers 15 residues. CDR1 and CDR2 from the germline V gene are SGHNT and YYREEE (reference sequence). Seattle enrolled patients during active infection and tracked them longitudinally. The data were produced by immunoSEQ multiplex PCR, yet TCRdb's version contains in-frame clones alone and is incomplete. The sample yields tens of thousands of clones, roughly 90% seen once. The chain links TRBV5-4 to TRBJ1-4; 10 nucleotides align to TRBD1. This clonotype was obtained from a man aged 55 to 70 with COVID-19, enrolled during active disease. The specimen sequenced was peripheral blood. Here the CDR3 reads CASSFDRGRDEKLFF. The DNA for the CDR3 is TGTGCCAGCAGCTTTGACAGGGGGCGTGATGAAAAACTGTTTTTT.